This T cell receptor (beta chain) was sequenced in a study of T cell responses to AZD1222 COVID-19 vaccine. Generated by immunoSEQ multiplex PCR, the TCRdb table keeps only in-frame clones and is missing some. The sample lists 100,000 or so clones, under 95% occurring once. Germline lookup yields CDR1 SGHRS and CDR2 YFSETQ. V shed 2 bases and J shed 9 bases, with 17 bases lying between them. The CDR3 is 14 amino acids. The chain has TRBV5-1 and TRBJ1-1; D might be TRBD1 (6 bases). This clonotype was obtained from an adult in good health. Sample: peripheral blood, taken on day 0 of AZD1222 vaccination. The CDR3 DNA reads as TGCGCCAGCAGCTTTGTTGGGGGCGAAGGAAAAGCTTTCTTT. It codes for CASSFVGGEGKAFF.